A selection of T cell receptor beta chains follows, all from one sample in a study of graft-versus-host responses after intestinal transplantation. TCRdb's copy holds only in-frame clones and misses some; the assay was immunoSEQ multiplex PCR. The sample consists of tens of thousands of clones, roughly nine tenths of them appearing once. For these receptors, no antigen is known. Sample: unstimulated CD8+ T cells sorted from spleen or lymph node cells, taken before intestinal transplant. These receptors were collected from a human donor who received an intestinal transplant. The CDR3 runs from the conserved cysteine through the conserved F or W. The D gene is left open where the match is weak. Part of the rows lack a size; the others show once, few, many or a class for expanded clones.

J gene: TRBJ2-1
clone size: .
V gene: TRBV5-6
CDR3 length: 14
D gene: .
CDR3 protein: CASSHSRTYNEQFF
CDR3 DNA: TGTGCCAGCAGCCATAGCCGCACCTACAATGAGCAGTTCTTC

J gene: TRBJ2-3
clone size: .
V gene: TRBV4-1
CDR3 length: 15
D gene: TRBD1
CDR3 protein: CASSSLQGVADTQYF
CDR3 DNA: TGCGCCAGCAGCTCCCTACAGGGGGTCGCAGATACGCAGTATTTT

J gene: TRBJ1-1
clone size: .
V gene: TRBV7-6
CDR3 length: 14
D gene: TRBD1
CDR3 protein: CASSLRGRETEAFF
CDR3 DNA: TGTGCCAGCAGCTTAAGGGGGCGAGAGACTGAAGCTTTCTTT

J gene: TRBJ1-1
clone size: .
V gene: TRBV9
CDR3 length: 18
D gene: TRBD1
CDR3 protein: CASSVASGQGASGTEAFF
CDR3 DNA: TGTGCCAGCAGCGTAGCTTCGGGACAGGGGGCTTCAGGCACTGAAGCTTTCTTT

J gene: TRBJ1-6
clone size: .
V gene: TRBV20-1
CDR3 length: 11
D gene: .
CDR3 protein: CSARQVSPLHF
CDR3 DNA: TGCAGTGCTCGACAGGTTTCACCCCTCCACTTT

J gene: TRBJ1-1
clone size: .
V gene: TRBV6-5
CDR3 length: 14
D gene: .
CDR3 protein: CASSFQGFDTEAFF
CDR3 DNA: TGTGCCAGCAGTTTTCAGGGGTTCGACACTGAAGCTTTCTTT

J gene: TRBJ2-2
clone size: .
V gene: TRBV19
CDR3 length: 16
D gene: .
CDR3 protein: CASSPFVSRITGELFF
CDR3 DNA: TGTGCCAGTAGCCCCTTCGTGAGTCGAATCACCGGGGAGCTGTTTTTT

J gene: TRBJ2-2
clone size: .
V gene: TRBV6-1
CDR3 length: 15
D gene: .
CDR3 protein: CASSGFRTGTGELFF
CDR3 DNA: TGTGCCAGCAGTGGATTCAGGACTGGTACCGGGGAGCTGTTTTTT

J gene: TRBJ2-1
clone size: .
V gene: TRBV4-2
CDR3 length: 18
D gene: .
CDR3 protein: CASSQEEDGSSAYNEQFF
CDR3 DNA: TGTGCCAGCAGCCAAGAAGAAGACGGGAGTAGCGCCTACAATGAGCAGTTCTTC

J gene: TRBJ2-3
clone size: .
V gene: TRBV9
CDR3 length: 18
D gene: TRBD2
CDR3 protein: CASSVLTGGGMSTDTQYF
CDR3 DNA: TGTGCCAGCAGCGTCCTCACGGGAGGGGGAATGAGCACAGATACGCAGTATTTT

J gene: TRBJ1-5
clone size: .
V gene: TRBV4-1
CDR3 length: 15
D gene: .
CDR3 protein: CASSQKGGSNQPQHF
CDR3 DNA: TGCGCCAGCAGCCAAAAGGGAGGTAGCAATCAGCCCCAGCATTTT

J gene: TRBJ2-3
clone size: .
V gene: TRBV5-1
CDR3 length: 15
D gene: TRBD2
CDR3 protein: CASSASGGPQDTQYF
CDR3 DNA: TGCGCCAGCAGTGCCTCGGGGGGGCCTCAAGATACGCAGTATTTT

J gene: TRBJ1-4
clone size: few
V gene: TRBV6-1
CDR3 length: 15
D gene: TRBD1
CDR3 protein: CASNPGDSGSEKLFF
CDR3 DNA: TGTGCCAGCAATCCGGGGGACAGCGGAAGTGAAAAACTGTTTTTT

J gene: TRBJ2-3
clone size: .
V gene: TRBV6-5
CDR3 length: 13
D gene: TRBD2
CDR3 protein: CASSGTSGGAIYF
CDR3 DNA: TGTGCCAGCTCGGGGACTAGCGGGGGGGCCATTTATTTT

J gene: TRBJ2-7
clone size: .
V gene: TRBV14
CDR3 length: 13
D gene: .
CDR3 protein: CASSQLTGYEQYF
CDR3 DNA: TGTGCCAGCAGCCAGCTCACAGGCTACGAGCAGTACTTC

J gene: TRBJ2-5
clone size: .
V gene: TRBV6-5
CDR3 length: 13
D gene: .
CDR3 protein: CASSYGLQETQYF
CDR3 DNA: TGTGCCAGCAGTTACGGGCTGCAAGAGACCCAGTACTTC

J gene: TRBJ1-1
clone size: .
V gene: TRBV5-4
CDR3 length: 16
D gene: .
CDR3 protein: CASSRGRQGLNTEAFF
CDR3 DNA: TGTGCCAGCAGCCGAGGTAGGCAGGGGTTGAACACTGAAGCTTTCTTT

J gene: TRBJ2-7
clone size: .
V gene: TRBV6-1
CDR3 length: 18
D gene: TRBD1
CDR3 protein: CASSEVRGDRDHFYEQYF
CDR3 DNA: TGTGCCAGCAGTGAAGTTAGAGGGGACAGGGATCACTTCTACGAGCAGTACTTC

J gene: TRBJ1-4
clone size: few
V gene: TRBV28
CDR3 length: 17
D gene: TRBD1
CDR3 protein: CASSPPLLGTGSEKLFF
CDR3 DNA: TGTGCCAGCAGTCCTCCCCTTCTTGGGACAGGAAGCGAAAAACTGTTTTTT

J gene: TRBJ2-1
clone size: few
V gene: TRBV5-4
CDR3 length: 17
D gene: .
CDR3 protein: CASSLDLRSSSYNEQFF
CDR3 DNA: TGTGCCAGCAGCTTGGATCTCCGCTCTAGCTCCTACAATGAGCAGTTCTTC

J gene: TRBJ2-1
clone size: .
V gene: TRBV27
CDR3 length: 16
D gene: TRBD2
CDR3 protein: CASSLRGTSGRNEQFF
CDR3 DNA: TGTGCCAGCAGTTTGAGGGGGACTAGCGGGAGAAATGAGCAGTTCTTC

J gene: TRBJ2-5
clone size: .
V gene: TRBV27
CDR3 length: 14
D gene: TRBD1
CDR3 protein: CASSFGTGIKTQYF
CDR3 DNA: TGTGCCAGCAGTTTCGGGACAGGGATAAAGACCCAGTACTTC

J gene: TRBJ1-2
clone size: few
V gene: TRBV5-1
CDR3 length: 13
D gene: .
CDR3 protein: CASSSTDNYGYTF
CDR3 DNA: TGCGCCAGCAGCTCGACAGATAACTATGGCTACACCTTC

J gene: TRBJ1-5
clone size: .
V gene: TRBV28
CDR3 length: 14
D gene: TRBD1
CDR3 protein: CASSPDRAGQPQHF
CDR3 DNA: TGTGCCAGCAGTCCCGACAGGGCAGGCCAGCCCCAGCATTTT

J gene: TRBJ1-2
clone size: .
V gene: TRBV7-9
CDR3 length: 14
D gene: TRBD1
CDR3 protein: CASSLAGQGGGYTF
CDR3 DNA: TGTGCCAGCAGCTTAGCAGGACAGGGTGGCGGCTACACCTTC

J gene: TRBJ2-2
clone size: .
V gene: TRBV7-9
CDR3 length: 15
D gene: .
CDR3 protein: CASSFHRDTTGELFF
CDR3 DNA: TGTGCCAGCAGCTTTCACCGCGATACTACCGGGGAGCTGTTTTTT

J gene: TRBJ2-7
clone size: few
V gene: TRBV18
CDR3 length: 13
D gene: TRBD1
CDR3 protein: CASSIYRGYEQYF
CDR3 DNA: TGTGCCAGCTCAATCTACAGGGGTTACGAGCAGTACTTC

J gene: TRBJ1-6
clone size: .
V gene: TRBV28
CDR3 length: 14
D gene: .
CDR3 protein: CASTPGQAHSPLHF
CDR3 DNA: TGTGCCAGCACCCCGGGACAAGCTCATTCACCCCTCCACTTT

J gene: TRBJ1-2
clone size: .
V gene: TRBV7-9
CDR3 length: 13
D gene: .
CDR3 protein: CASSLSGFIGYTF
CDR3 DNA: TGTGCCAGCAGCTTAAGCGGGTTCATTGGCTACACCTTC

J gene: TRBJ1-4
clone size: .
V gene: TRBV6-6
CDR3 length: 13
D gene: .
CDR3 protein: CASTLTPYEKLFF
CDR3 DNA: TGTGCCAGCACACTAACGCCGTATGAAAAACTGTTTTTT

J gene: TRBJ1-3
clone size: .
V gene: TRBV28
CDR3 length: 15
D gene: TRBD1
CDR3 protein: CASRDGQVTGNTIYF
CDR3 DNA: TGTGCCAGCAGAGACGGACAGGTAACTGGAAACACCATATATTTT

J gene: TRBJ2-7
clone size: .
V gene: TRBV6-1
CDR3 length: 10
D gene: .
CDR3 protein: CASSNYEQYF
CDR3 DNA: TGTGCCAGCAGCAATTACGAGCAGTACTTC

J gene: TRBJ2-5
clone size: .
V gene: TRBV25-1
CDR3 length: 15
D gene: TRBD1
CDR3 protein: CASSEVGGPQETQYF
CDR3 DNA: TGTGCCAGCAGTGAAGTAGGGGGCCCTCAAGAGACCCAGTACTTC

J gene: TRBJ2-5
clone size: .
V gene: TRBV28
CDR3 length: 16
D gene: TRBD1
CDR3 protein: CASSPTGTGYQETQYF
CDR3 DNA: TGTGCCAGCAGCCCTACCGGGACAGGGTACCAAGAGACCCAGTACTTC

J gene: TRBJ2-7
clone size: .
V gene: TRBV5-1
CDR3 length: 15
D gene: TRBD1
CDR3 protein: CASSLTGVMGDEQYF
CDR3 DNA: TGCGCCAGCAGCCTGACAGGGGTTATGGGGGACGAGCAGTACTTC

J gene: TRBJ1-2
clone size: .
V gene: TRBV5-6
CDR3 length: 16
D gene: TRBD1
CDR3 protein: CASSLDRTGEAGGYTF
CDR3 DNA: TGTGCCAGCAGCTTGGACCGGACAGGCGAGGCTGGGGGCTACACCTTC

J gene: TRBJ2-7
clone size: .
V gene: TRBV4-1
CDR3 length: 13
D gene: .
CDR3 protein: CASSHDFSGEQYF
CDR3 DNA: TGCGCCAGCAGCCATGATTTTAGTGGCGAGCAGTACTTC

J gene: TRBJ1-2
clone size: .
V gene: TRBV28
CDR3 length: 19
D gene: TRBD1
CDR3 protein: CASSSPEGTGATFLDGYTF
CDR3 DNA: TGTGCCAGCAGTTCCCCGGAGGGGACAGGGGCGACCTTTCTGGATGGCTACACCTTC

J gene: TRBJ2-1
clone size: .
V gene: TRBV7-6
CDR3 length: 14
D gene: TRBD1
CDR3 protein: CASSLGQGLNEQFF
CDR3 DNA: TGTGCCAGCAGCTTAGGACAGGGTCTCAATGAGCAGTTCTTC

J gene: TRBJ1-2
clone size: .
V gene: TRBV9
CDR3 length: 14
D gene: TRBD1
CDR3 protein: CASSVDSGGGGYTF
CDR3 DNA: TGTGCCAGCAGCGTAGATTCAGGGGGCGGGGGCTACACCTTC

J gene: TRBJ2-1
clone size: .
V gene: TRBV28
CDR3 length: 19
D gene: TRBD2
CDR3 protein: CASSPIAGRPPSSYNEQFF
CDR3 DNA: TGTGCCAGCAGTCCCATAGCGGGGCGTCCGCCGAGCTCCTACAATGAGCAGTTCTTC

J gene: TRBJ1-2
clone size: once
V gene: TRBV2
CDR3 length: 13
D gene: .
CDR3 protein: CASPTPSPSGYTF
CDR3 DNA: TGTGCCAGCCCGACACCTTCCCCCAGTGGCTACACCTTC

J gene: TRBJ2-7
clone size: .
V gene: TRBV13
CDR3 length: 15
D gene: TRBD1
CDR3 protein: CASSARTGGYGEQYF
CDR3 DNA: TGTGCCAGCAGCGCCCGGACAGGGGGCTATGGCGAGCAGTACTTC

J gene: TRBJ2-7
clone size: medium-sized
V gene: TRBV6-1
CDR3 length: 14
D gene: TRBD1
CDR3 protein: CASSEGDSSYEQYF
CDR3 DNA: TGTGCCAGCAGTGAAGGGGACAGCTCCTACGAGCAGTACTTC

J gene: TRBJ2-1
clone size: .
V gene: TRBV5-4
CDR3 length: 16
D gene: TRBD2
CDR3 protein: CASSPRGGAGYNEQFF
CDR3 DNA: TGTGCCAGCAGCCCGCGGGGGGGGGCGGGTTACAATGAGCAGTTCTTC